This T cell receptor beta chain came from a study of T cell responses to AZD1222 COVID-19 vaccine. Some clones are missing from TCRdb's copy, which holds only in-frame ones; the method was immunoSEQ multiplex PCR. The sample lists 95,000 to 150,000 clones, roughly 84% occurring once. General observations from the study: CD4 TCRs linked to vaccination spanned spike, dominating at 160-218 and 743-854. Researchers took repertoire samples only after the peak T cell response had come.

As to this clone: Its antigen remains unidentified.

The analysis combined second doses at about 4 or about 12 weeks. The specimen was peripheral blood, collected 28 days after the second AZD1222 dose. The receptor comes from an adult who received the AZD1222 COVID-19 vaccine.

The DNA for the CDR3 is TGCGCCAGCAGCCCCAGTATCGACGAGCAGTACTTC. Amino acid sequence: CASSPSIDEQYF. V and J are TRBV5-1 and TRBJ2-7; no reliable D call. V was trimmed by 4 bases and J by 5 bases, leaving 10 bases between them. The CDR3 is 12 amino acids. Germline CDR1 SGHRS, CDR2 YFSETQ.